These T cell receptor beta chains were read from a single sample in a study of vaccination effects on CD4 cells after COVID-19. Their antigens remain unidentified. The table came from immunoSEQ multiplex PCR; TCRdb's copy has only in-frame clones and leaves some out. The sample lists under 55,000 clones, around 72% seen once, with under 30% in the top ten. The sequencing here drew on CD4+ T cells from PBMCs cultured with a peptide pool, taken before COVID-19 vaccination. The receptors were sampled from a human donor who had a prior SARS-CoV-2 infection. The CDR3 runs from the conserved cysteine through the conserved F or W. Fields, in order: J gene, CDR3 length, clone size, D gene, V gene, CDR3 DNA, CDR3 protein. D genes are given only for firm matches. Size values are once, few and many counts, or a class for expanded clones, and some rows have none.

j_gene: TRBJ2-1
len: 16
abundance: .
d_gene: TRBD2
v_gene: TRBV5-1
CDR3nt: TGCGCCAGCAGCTTGAGCGGGACCAGCTCCTACAATGAGCAGTTCTTC
CDR3aa: CASSLSGTSSYNEQFF

j_gene: TRBJ2-1
len: 14
abundance: .
d_gene: TRBD1
v_gene: TRBV7-8
CDR3nt: TGTGCCAGCAGCTTCCGGGACAGGGCACATGAGCAGTTCTTC
CDR3aa: CASSFRDRAHEQFF

j_gene: TRBJ2-7
len: 13
abundance: .
d_gene: TRBD2
v_gene: TRBV5-1
CDR3nt: TGCGCCAGCAGCTCGGCGGGGGGGCGCGAGCAGTACTTC
CDR3aa: CASSSAGGREQYF

j_gene: TRBJ2-7
len: 18
abundance: .
d_gene: .
v_gene: TRBV11-3
CDR3nt: TGTGCCAGCAGCTTAGCAGCTTTACCCAGCGCGTACTCCTACGAGCAGTACTTC
CDR3aa: CASSLAALPSAYSYEQYF

j_gene: TRBJ1-6
len: 17
abundance: few
d_gene: .
v_gene: TRBV4-2
CDR3nt: TGTGCCAGCAGCCTCGGGACAAGCCACTCGTATAATTCACCCCTCCACTTT
CDR3aa: CASSLGTSHSYNSPLHF

j_gene: TRBJ2-3
len: 15
abundance: many
d_gene: TRBD2
v_gene: TRBV19
CDR3nt: TGTGCCAGTAGTTACCCTAGCGGGAGCTCAGATACGCAGTATTTT
CDR3aa: CASSYPSGSSDTQYF

j_gene: TRBJ2-2
len: 15
abundance: many
d_gene: .
v_gene: TRBV11-3
CDR3nt: TGTGCCAGCAGCTTAGGGGGTTTTGGCACCGGGGAGCTGTTTTTT
CDR3aa: CASSLGGFGTGELFF

j_gene: TRBJ2-3
len: 17
abundance: .
d_gene: .
v_gene: TRBV4-2
CDR3nt: TGTGCCAGCAGCACTACCCCCGGGCCGGGAAGGCCGGATACGCAGTATTTT
CDR3aa: CASSTTPGPGRPDTQYF

j_gene: TRBJ2-3
len: 15
abundance: .
d_gene: TRBD1
v_gene: TRBV24-1
CDR3nt: TGTGCCACCAGCGCGGACAGGGGAAAAGGAGATACGCAGTATTTT
CDR3aa: CATSADRGKGDTQYF

j_gene: TRBJ2-7
len: 14
abundance: .
d_gene: .
v_gene: TRBV30
CDR3nt: TGTGCCTGGGGGTTAGGGGTTAGAACCTACGAGCAGTACTTC
CDR3aa: CAWGLGVRTYEQYF

j_gene: TRBJ1-4
len: 15
abundance: .
d_gene: .
v_gene: TRBV5-1
CDR3nt: TGCGCCAGCAGCTCAGGACAGACCGCTAATGAAAAACTGTTTTTT
CDR3aa: CASSSGQTANEKLFF

j_gene: TRBJ2-3
len: 16
abundance: .
d_gene: TRBD2
v_gene: TRBV2
CDR3nt: TGTGCCAGCAGAAAACTAGCGGGAGGGCCTGAAGATACGCAGTATTTT
CDR3aa: CASRKLAGGPEDTQYF

j_gene: TRBJ2-1
len: 16
abundance: .
d_gene: .
v_gene: TRBV9
CDR3nt: TGTGCCAGCACGTGGGGGGCCTCCGTATCCTACAATGAGCAGTTCTTC
CDR3aa: CASTWGASVSYNEQFF

j_gene: TRBJ1-2
len: 15
abundance: .
d_gene: .
v_gene: TRBV18
CDR3nt: TGTGCCAGCTCACCTGACAGTTCGTTAAACAATGGCTACACCTTC
CDR3aa: CASSPDSSLNNGYTF

j_gene: TRBJ1-2
len: 13
abundance: .
d_gene: .
v_gene: TRBV7-2
CDR3nt: TGTGCCAGCAGCCAAGGACAGAACTATGGCTACACCTTC
CDR3aa: CASSQGQNYGYTF

j_gene: TRBJ2-2
len: 14
abundance: .
d_gene: .
v_gene: TRBV11-2
CDR3nt: TGTGCCAGCAGCTACCCGGAATGGGCCGGGGAGCTGTTTTTT
CDR3aa: CASSYPEWAGELFF

j_gene: TRBJ1-4
len: 20
abundance: .
d_gene: TRBD1
v_gene: TRBV19
CDR3nt: TGTGCCAGTAGAAACCGGGACAGGGTTCCTTGGAGAATATATAATGAAAAACTGTTTTTT
CDR3aa: CASRNRDRVPWRIYNEKLFF

j_gene: TRBJ2-7
len: 16
abundance: .
d_gene: TRBD2
v_gene: TRBV12-5
CDR3nt: TGTGCTAGTGGTTTGTTCCAAGCGGGGTTAGAGGGGGAGCAGTACTTC
CDR3aa: CASGLFQAGLEGEQYF